The clone carrying this TCR beta chain was observed a handful of times. V gave up 3 bases and J gave up 6 bases; unmatched junction bases: 12. The CDR3 consists of 16 residues. From germline, CDR1 is SGDLS and CDR2 YYNGEE. This record comes from a study of cytomegalovirus exposure and HLA in healthy donors. PCR was performed using 60 Vbeta and 13 Jbeta primers. Original processing methods: The authors later counted 75 million to 90 million unique TCR beta chains, roughly 11 million of them shared. Sequencing used immunoSEQ multiplex PCR; TCRdb keeps in-frame clones, though not all of them. V and J calls and clone size are given by that table; D and trimming were obtained from the DNA. Seen here are 150,000 to 200,000 clones, approximately 71% observed once, and the top ten hold about 1.6%.

The receptor was isolated from a girl aged 5-17 years in good health and CMV-seronegative. The sample was PBMCs. The chain links TRBV9 to TRBJ2-3; 8 bases map to TRBD1. The DNA for the CDR3 is TGTGCCAGCAGCGAGGGACAGGTGCCCGAAACGGATACGCAGTATTTT. Its protein product is CASSEGQVPETDTQYF.